This T cell receptor (beta chain) appears in the sequencing data of a study of cytotoxic CD8 clonotypes in ibrutinib-treated CLL. This CDR3 has 12 amino acids. With 6 bases removed from V and 1 base from J, the gap between germline ends came to 9 bases. From germline, CDR1 is SQVTM and CDR2 ANQGSEA. Method: immunoSEQ multiplex PCR; TCRdb's copy keeps in-frame clones and lacks some. The sample holds about 300,000 clones, roughly 76% seen once. This specimen consisted of PBMCs, obtained at disease progression, from a patient treated with ibrutinib. The receptor was isolated from a human donor with chronic lymphocytic leukemia. The chain has TRBV29-1 and TRBJ1-1; maybe TRBD1 (5 bases). CDR3 amino acids: CSVFGGNTEAFF. As DNA, the CDR3 is TGCAGCGTCTTTGGGGGGAACACTGAAGCTTTCTTT.